This TCR beta chain was obtained from a study of blood T cell repertoires in COVID-19. Across the study: Sites across the United States, Italy and Spain contributed samples from acute and convalescent COVID-19.

The V and J ends lost 3 bases and 1 base respectively, with 8 bases between them. Germline V gives CDR1 MNHEY, CDR2 SMNVEV (reference sequence). CDR3 length: 14 amino acids. In the study's own analysis: Amplifying reference gene primers gave estimates of nucleated cell counts. This table comes from immunoSEQ multiplex PCR, and its TCRdb copy is limited to in-frame clones, with some not included. V and J calls and clone size follow that table, whereas D and trimming were derived from the DNA. The sample includes roughly 150,000 clones, about 81% of them seen just once. Sequenced: peripheral blood. This TCR was sampled from a man aged 55 to 70 with active or convalescent COVID-19. The rearrangement joins TRBV27 to TRBJ2-3, with D tentatively TRBD1 (7 bases). CDR3 sequence: CASSFRGGTDTQYF. The CDR3 nucleotides read TGTGCCAGCAGTTTCAGGGGGGGCACAGATACGCAGTATTTT.